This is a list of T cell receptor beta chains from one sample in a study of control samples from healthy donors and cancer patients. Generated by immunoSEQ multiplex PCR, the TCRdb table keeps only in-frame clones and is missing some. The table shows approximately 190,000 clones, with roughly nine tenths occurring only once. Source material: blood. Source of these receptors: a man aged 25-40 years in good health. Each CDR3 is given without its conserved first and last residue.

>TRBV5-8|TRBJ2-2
ASFPGQMNTGELF
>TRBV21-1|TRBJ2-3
ASSKDSTGEGDTQY
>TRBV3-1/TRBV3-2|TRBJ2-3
ASSPLGGGTDTQY
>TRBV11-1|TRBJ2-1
ASSASASSYNEQF
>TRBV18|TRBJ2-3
ASSPSAGGRTDTQY
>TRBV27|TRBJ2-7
ASSLSMEGSSYEQY
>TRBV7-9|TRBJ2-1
ASRTEGGSDEQF
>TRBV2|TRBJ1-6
ASRQDLNSPLH
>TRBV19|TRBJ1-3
ASRGVSSSGNTIY
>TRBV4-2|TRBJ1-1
ASSQGREGLTGTEAF
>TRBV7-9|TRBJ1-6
ASSFGGPPLH
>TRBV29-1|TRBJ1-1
SVVGWTEAF
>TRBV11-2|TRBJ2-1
ASSPGQGPDEQF
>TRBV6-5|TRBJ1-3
ASRIDRAFQNTIY
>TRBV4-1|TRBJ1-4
ASSPRDRKTEKLF
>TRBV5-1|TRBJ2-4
ASSLVGDQRRGNIQY
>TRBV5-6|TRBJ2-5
ASSLGRGAQY
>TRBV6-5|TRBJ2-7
ASSYRMSGKGYEQY
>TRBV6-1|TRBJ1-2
ASSEVPTGQGNYGYT
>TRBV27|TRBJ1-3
ASSLYPGGFSSGNTIY
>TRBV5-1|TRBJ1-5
ASSLEGTEPQH
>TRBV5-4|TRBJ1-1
ASSPPGAGRNTEAF
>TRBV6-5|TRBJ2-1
ASSYLRSSYNEQF
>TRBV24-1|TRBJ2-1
ATSIYGGDEQF
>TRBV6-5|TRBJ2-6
ASTRRSGANVLT
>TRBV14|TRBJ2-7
ASSQAPRTGSPTKQY
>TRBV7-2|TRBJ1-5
ASSPDRVSNQPQH
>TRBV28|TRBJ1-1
ASSSPGMNTEAF
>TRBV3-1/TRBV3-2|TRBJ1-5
ASSQDRGNVQPQH
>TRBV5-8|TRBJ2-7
ASSLSSPYEQY
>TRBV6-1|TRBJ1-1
ASSEGRGYMNTEAF
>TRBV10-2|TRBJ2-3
ASIYGGGPGDTQY
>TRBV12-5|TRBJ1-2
ASGLPPNYGYT
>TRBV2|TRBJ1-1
ASSADGNTEAF
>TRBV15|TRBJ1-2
ATSRATGLGYT
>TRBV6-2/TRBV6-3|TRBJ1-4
ASSSPTGVNEKLF